This T cell receptor beta chain was sequenced during a study of shared clonotypes between healthy human individuals. Whole-study context: Each donor had three CD4 naive, three CD4 memory, two CD8 naive and one CD8 memory plate.

General observations from the study: The genetic and exposure-history diversity represented was limited by few donors.

Comment on this clone: The antigen is undetermined.

This CDR3 region has 14 residues. In germline, CDR1 is LNHDA, CDR2 SQIVND (reference sequence). V dropped 4 bases and J dropped 3 bases, with 10 bases sitting between them. Sequenced by immunoSEQ multiplex PCR; TCRdb stores in-frame clones only, minus some. Here the sample spans some 2,500,000 clones, around 92% being singletons. Input material: naive CD4+ T cells from PBMCs. Regarding subset: CD45RA+ positively selected. This chain links TRBV19 with TRBJ1-3; D unresolved. This receptor was taken from a young man in good health. Some clones in this sample may be carry-over from other donors' samples. CDR3 sequence reads: CASSTGTSGNTIYF. CDR3 sequence (DNA): TGTGCCAGTAGTACGGGCACAAGTGGAAACACCATATATTTT. The complete variable domain, with remaining parts taken from reference TRBV19 and TRBJ1-3, reads DGGITQSPKYLFRKEGQNVTLSCEQNLNHDAMYWYRQDPGQGLRLIYYSQIVNDFQKGDIAEGYSVSREKKESFPLTVTSAQKNPTAFYLCASSTGTSGNTIYFGEGSWLTVV.